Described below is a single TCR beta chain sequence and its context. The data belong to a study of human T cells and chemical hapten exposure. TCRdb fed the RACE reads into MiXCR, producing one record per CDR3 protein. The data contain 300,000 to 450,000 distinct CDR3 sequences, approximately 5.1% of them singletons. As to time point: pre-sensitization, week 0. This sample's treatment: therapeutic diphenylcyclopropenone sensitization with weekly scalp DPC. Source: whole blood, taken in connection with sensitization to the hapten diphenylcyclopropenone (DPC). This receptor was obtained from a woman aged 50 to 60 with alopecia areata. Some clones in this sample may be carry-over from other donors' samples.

This chain's CDR3 is CSASLDSGNEQFF. The CDR3 bases are TGCAGTGCTAGTCTGGATTCGGGGAATGAGCAGTTCTTC. This chain connects TRBV20-1 to TRBJ2-1, with D possibly matching TRBD2 (5 bases). With 3 bases removed from V and 7 bases from J, the gap between germline ends came to 13 bases. CDR1 is DFQATT and CDR2 is SNEGSKA in the germline V gene (reference sequence). The CDR3 runs 13 residues.